This record concerns one TCR beta chain sequence. This clone occurred once. Its antigen is currently not known. No base quality information exists; no much larger clone differs at one position. Using the deep immunoSEQ assay, multiplex PCR amplified TCR CDR3 regions from genomic DNA. Extracted genomic DNA from each cell subset was spread evenly across all wells of several immunoSEQ 96-well plates, with each plate serving as a replicate. For sorted subsets, around 200 ng genomic DNA, equal to tens of thousands of T cell genomes, was loaded into each replicate PCR. Purified libraries were measured with a Qubit 3.0 fluorometer, size-checked on a Bioanalyzer 2100, and measured again with the KAPA Library Quantification kit. A separate single-read 150-cycle Illumina NextSeq 550 flow cell was used to sequence each immunoSEQ 96-well plate. The study's processing was this. The immunoSEQ output contained only junctional sequences without quality scores, so filtering could not match that applied to full-length reads. Sequences were annotated with PyIR, a Python wrapper for IgBLAST v1.9, using IMGT germline references to assign V/J genes and CDR3. Reads were filtered out if the reads had weak V/J assignments (E-value above 1e-6), no CDR3, stop codons, out-of-frame junctions, or ambiguous translated residues. V3J clonotypes were defined as sequences sharing an identical inferred V gene, J gene, and CDR3 amino acid sequence. To compute the percentage overlap between repertoires, the number of shared unique clonotypes was divided by the size of the smaller repertoire. Repertoire richness was assessed with RTK rarefaction, the Chao1 estimator, and Recon v2.1 estimates of unobserved clonotypes. Generation probabilities for all TCRbeta clonotypes obtained by the gDNA method from a handful of donors were computed using OLGA. TCRdb provides this immuneACCESS table in a form limited to in-frame rearrangements. Some clones are lacking; in checked studies, under half of them reflect an unresolved V gene, and why the rest are absent is not known. V and J calls and clone size follow that table, whereas D and trimming were derived from the DNA. For this sample the table gives hundreds of thousands of clones, of which roughly 98% were detected only once. Clones ranked in the top ten supply 0.3% of the sample.

This specimen comes from a study of shared clonotypes between healthy human individuals (dated by TCRdb to 2018 to 2021). General notes on the study: The cohort included a few men and a couple of women between 18 and 49 years of age. For each donor, three plates each were used for CD4 naive and CD4 memory, two plates were used for CD8 naive, and one plate was used for CD8 memory. To estimate repertoire size and how much clonotype sharing occurs between individuals, the study deeply sequenced the blood TCR repertoires of 5 or 6 healthy adults. To increase sequencing depth and limit assay-specific biases, different laboratories used diverse techniques to prepare libraries and sequence TCR repertoires. Each donor's leukapheresis produced roughly between roughly 0.85 and 9 billion PBMCs. Overall results and qualifications from the work: Only blood was sampled, and tissue TCR repertoires likely differ from those in blood. Naive subsets generally had larger estimated clonotype richness than memory subsets. Sharing across several donors was observed for about 5% of naive CD4, less than 4% of naive CD8, over 2% of memory CD4, and approximately 0.41% of memory CD8 clonotypes. Pairwise subsampling led to the expectation that sequencing depth would affect the degree of clonotype sharing among donors. Higher generation probabilities were observed for clonotypes shared by all four sorted-subset donors than for non-shared clonotypes. The small number of donors limited the genetic and exposure-history diversity represented. Incomplete sequencing was indicated by rarefaction of sorted-subset datasets, despite the large sequencing depth.

For the CD8 naive samples, CD45RO-negative cells were positively selected for CCR7, yielding a CD45RA+CCR7+ population from which TemRA cells were excluded. Healthy HIV-negative adults with no recently reported acute infections or vaccinations were included as donors. All donors were Caucasian adults living in Nashville, Tennessee, USA. After blood collection by leukapheresis, PBMCs were isolated using Ficoll-Histopaque density gradient centrifugation and then cryopreserved in the vapor phase of liquid nitrogen. Analytical flow cytometry was used to check the purity and quantity of each magnetically sorted T cell population. Each sorted fraction had its genomic DNA isolated and then quantified by UV absorbance on a Nanodrop 2000c. The TCR sequence derives from a man aged 25-45 years in good health. The sample comprised naive CD8+ T cells sorted from blood. This sample's cell subset or site label indicates: CD45RA+CCR7+.

This receptor carries the CDR3 CAWSGCSTYEQYF. The DNA is as follows: TGTGCCTGGAGTGGTTGCAGCACCTACGAGCAGTACTTC. The chain joins TRBV30 to TRBJ2-7, with an unclear D gene assignment. Trimming takes 1 base from V and 2 bases from J, and the germline ends sit 9 bases apart. CDR1 GTSNPN and CDR2 SVGIG were looked up in the germline V gene (reference sequence). The CDR3 runs 13 amino acids, cysteine and phenylalanine included. CDR3 DNA only is kept here, 39 bases in frame from base 1.